This TCR beta chain was captured by sequencing in a study of blood T cell repertoires in COVID-19. The V and J ends lost 3 bases and 2 bases respectively, with 7 bases between them. Per the germline V gene, CDR1 is SGHTA and CDR2 is FQGTGA. CDR3 length: 13 residues. As processed by the authors: How many nucleated cells were present was estimated from reference gene primer amplification. The assay was immunoSEQ multiplex PCR, and TCRdb's table has in-frame clones only and misses some. The DNA gave D and trimming, while V, J and clone size come from that table. The sample lists approximately 30,000 clones, 85% occurring once.

The specimen was peripheral blood. This receptor was taken from a human donor in a cohort sampled during active COVID-19. The rearrangement joins TRBV7-3 to TRBJ2-5; D is unresolved. CDR3 sequence: CASSFARQETQYF. The CDR3 DNA reads as TGTGCCAGCAGCTTCGCTAGACAAGAGACCCAGTACTTC.